Listed here is a single T cell receptor (beta chain). This clonotype was detected only a few times. Its antigen is currently not known. No base quality values were provided; no much bigger clone lies one nucleotide off. The library was made by RACE. The sequencing machine was a NextSeq 500. During library preparation, unique molecular identifiers were attached to individual cDNA molecules so that TCRs could be counted quantitatively and reproducibly. Per the source publication's procedure: A median of around 96,000 TCRs per sample was observed, with a range of about 23,224 to 750,000. The Decombinator software suite was used to annotate the V, J and CDR3 of the TCR reads. For the PS versus PT1 abundance plots, all samples were subsampled to the same number of TCRs (28,000). Expanded TCRs were defined as absent before sensitization and observed at least eight times at the 2-week time point. TCRdb's own reprocessing of the public reads used fastp at Q25 and MiXCR and kept productive beta chains. Rows with a matching CDR3 protein are joined into one entry that keeps the most common DNA and genes. The authors' filters were not applied to this entry. Within this sample are more than 35,000 distinct CDR3 sequences, with 5% to 8% of them counted one time only. The ten most abundant clones make up 9.1% of the sample.

These data belong to a study of human T cells and chemical hapten exposure (dated by TCRdb to about 2021). Study-wide context: For sensitization, 2% DPC in acetone was applied to a 2 cm by 2 cm area of upper inner arm skin. Throughout the approximately 22-week study period, patients were also given weekly therapeutic DPC doses on the scalp. Patch testing on the upper back used Finn chambers containing 0.01% DPC, with scoring done after 6 days according to International Contact Dermatitis Research Group standards. Most of the patients in the cohort were female, and the cohort covered alopecia areata with under or over 50% scalp involvement, alopecia totalis and alopecia universalis. Libraries were combined into a pool for sequencing, and differences in TCR yield between samples came mainly from small differences in library volumes within the pool. In alopecia patients, the study followed how the peripheral blood TCR repertoire changed in vivo over primary and secondary sensitization to diphenylcyclopropenone (DPC), a hapten. Blood samples were taken from patients before sensitization (week 0) and then at 2, 6 and about 24 weeks after DPC sensitization. Twenty-nine alopecia patients gave blood for TCR sequencing at one to four time points (pre-sensitization, 2, 6 and 24 weeks). For every blood RNA sample, sequencing covered both the TCR alpha and TCR beta chains. Overall results and qualifications from the work: DPC sensitization did not change the number of TCRs with a frequency above 1 in 1000, and there was no evidence of changes in global repertoire structure. All patients had alopecia, a presumed autoimmune disease, so their immune response might differ from that of healthy individuals. Compared with pre-sensitization or healthy control sets, expanded TCRs formed significantly more large CDR3 similarity clusters, which is consistent with antigen-driven responses. After repeated subsampling, the strength of the expansion versus patch-test correlation and the threshold at which it became significant changed. The number of PT1 expanded TCRs positively correlated with patch test score, significant at thresholds 8, 16 and 32 but not 4.

From its cysteine to its phenylalanine, the CDR3 spans 13 amino acids. The CDR3 DNA has 39 bases and is translated from base 1. Compared with germline, V lacks 6 bases and J lacks 6 bases; bases without a gene match: 4. The germline V gene (reference sequence) provides CDR1 LNHNV and CDR2 YYDKDF. The sample's time point label, in plain terms: patch test 1, 2 weeks after DPC sensitization. The intended sense of this specimen's treatment or condition label: therapeutic diphenylcyclopropenone sensitization with weekly scalp DPC. Total RNA was isolated from unfractionated whole blood collected in Tempus Blood RNA tubes. Blood at each patch-test visit was drawn before the patch test was applied. Eligible patients were aged 18 to 70, diagnosed with alopecia, deemed suitable for DPC therapy, and excluded if pregnant.

The chain employs TRBV15 and TRBJ2-3, with 9 bases matching TRBD2. This TCR was sampled from a woman under 40 with alopecia areata. Some clones in this sample may be carry-over from other donors' samples. The specimen was whole blood, collected in connection with sensitization to the hapten diphenylcyclopropenone (DPC). The CDR3 reads CATRASGADTQYF. The nucleotide sequence is given as TGTGCCACCAGGGCTAGCGGGGCTGATACGCAGTATTTT.